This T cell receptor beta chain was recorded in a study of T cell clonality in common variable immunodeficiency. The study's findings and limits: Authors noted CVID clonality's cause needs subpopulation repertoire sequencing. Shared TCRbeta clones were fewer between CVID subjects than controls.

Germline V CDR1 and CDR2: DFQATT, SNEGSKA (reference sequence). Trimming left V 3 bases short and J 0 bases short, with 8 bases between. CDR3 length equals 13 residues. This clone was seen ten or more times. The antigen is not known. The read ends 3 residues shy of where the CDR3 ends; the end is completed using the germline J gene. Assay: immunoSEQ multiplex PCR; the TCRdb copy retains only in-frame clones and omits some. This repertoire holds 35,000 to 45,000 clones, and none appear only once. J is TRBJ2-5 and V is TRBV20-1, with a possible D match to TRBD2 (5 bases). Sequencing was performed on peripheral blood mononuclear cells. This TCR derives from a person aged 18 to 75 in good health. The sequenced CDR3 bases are TGCAGTGCTAGGTGGCGGGACCAAGAGACC. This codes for CSARWRDQET. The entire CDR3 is CSARWRDQETQYF.